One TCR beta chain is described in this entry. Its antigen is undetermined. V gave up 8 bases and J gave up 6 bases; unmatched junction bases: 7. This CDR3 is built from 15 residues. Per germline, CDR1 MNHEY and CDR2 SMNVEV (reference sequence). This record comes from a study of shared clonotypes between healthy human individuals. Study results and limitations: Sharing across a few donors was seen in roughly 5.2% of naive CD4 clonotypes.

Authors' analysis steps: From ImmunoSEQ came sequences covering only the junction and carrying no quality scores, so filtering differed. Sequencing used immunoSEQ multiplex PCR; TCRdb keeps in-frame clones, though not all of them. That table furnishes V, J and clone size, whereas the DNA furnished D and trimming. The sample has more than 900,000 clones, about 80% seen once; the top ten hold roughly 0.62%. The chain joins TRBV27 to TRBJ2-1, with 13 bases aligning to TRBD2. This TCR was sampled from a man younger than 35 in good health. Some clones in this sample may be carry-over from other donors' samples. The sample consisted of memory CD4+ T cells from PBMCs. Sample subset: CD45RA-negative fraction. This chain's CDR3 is CASCSGTSGINEQFF. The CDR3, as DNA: TGTGCCAGCTGTTCCGGGACTAGCGGGATCAATGAGCAGTTCTTC.